One sample yielded the 5 T cell receptor beta chains listed below, sequenced in a study of T cells in Graves' hyperthyroidism and ophthalmopathy. RNA transcripts served as the template for amplifying TCR beta CDR3 regions. A set of HTBI primers served as the primers for a first-round RT-PCR of the TCR CDR3. TCRdb passed the multiplex PCR reads through MiXCR, listing each CDR3 protein once. Altogether approximately 420,000 distinct CDR3 sequences are present, 14% to 15% being singletons, with the ten largest covering around a third. Sequenced input: blood. Receptors originate from a woman in her twenties or thirties with Graves' hyperthyroidism.

This clonotype was counted ten times or more. The chain links TRBV7-6 to TRBJ2-7; tentatively, D is TRBD1 (7 bases). Trimming shortened V by 5 bases and J by 2 bases, and 19 bases separated the two germline ends. The CDR3 runs to 16 residues. CDR1 SGHVS and CDR2 FNYEAQ come from the germline V gene. The CDR3 here is CASSQQGRGAPYEQYF. The CDR3 DNA is TGTGCCAGCAGCCAGCAGGGCAGGGGGGCCCCCTACGAGCAGTACTTC. Complete variable domain (other parts from reference TRBV7-6 and TRBJ2-7): GAGVSQSPRYKVTKRGQDVALRCDPISGHVSLYWYRQALGQGPEFLTYFNYEAQQDKSGLPNDRFSAERPEGSISTLTIQRTEQRDSAMYRCASSQQGRGAPYEQYFGPGTRLTVT.

This clonotype was seen at least ten times. The chain recombines TRBV24-1 with TRBJ2-7; 10 nucleotides align to TRBD2. The CDR3 totals 15 residues. CDR1 is KGHDR and CDR2 is SFDVKD in the germline V gene. J was trimmed by 5 bases and V by 1 base; bases with no gene match: 4. The CDR3 nucleotides read TGTGCCACCAGTGATTTCCCTAGCGGGGGTGACGAGCAGTACTTC. This gives the protein CATSDFPSGGDEQYF.

The gene calls are TRBV12-3 or TRBV12-4 and TRBJ1-5, with D maybe TRBD1 (6 bases). V lost 5 bases and J lost 6, with 17 bases in between. The CDR3 sequence is 15 residues long. CDR3 nucleotide sequence: TGTGCCAGCAGTCGAGGGGGGCTAGGGGGTCAGCCCCAGCATTTT. It yields the protein CASSRGGLGGQPQHF.

The chain links TRBV18 to TRBJ1-2; D is perhaps TRBD1 (5 bases). This CDR3 comprises 13 residues. Germline V gives CDR1 KGHSH, CDR2 LQKENI. Trimming pared 3 bases from V and 1 base from J, leaving 6 bases between. In nucleotides, the CDR3 is TGTGCCAGCTCACCGGGGGATAACTATGGCTACACCTTC. Protein sequence: CASSPGDNYGYTF.

This clonotype was picked up many times. This chain uses TRBV20-1 with TRBJ2-3; 8 bases match TRBD2. The J segment lost 4 bases and the V segment lost 6 bases, leaving 6 bases of the junction unmatched. The germline V gene encodes CDR1 DFQATT and CDR2 SNEGSKA (reference sequence). This CDR3 is 13 amino acids long. The CDR3 nucleotides read TGCAGTGCCGTAGCGGGGTGGGCAGATACGCAGTATTTT. This sequence encodes CSAVAGWADTQYF.